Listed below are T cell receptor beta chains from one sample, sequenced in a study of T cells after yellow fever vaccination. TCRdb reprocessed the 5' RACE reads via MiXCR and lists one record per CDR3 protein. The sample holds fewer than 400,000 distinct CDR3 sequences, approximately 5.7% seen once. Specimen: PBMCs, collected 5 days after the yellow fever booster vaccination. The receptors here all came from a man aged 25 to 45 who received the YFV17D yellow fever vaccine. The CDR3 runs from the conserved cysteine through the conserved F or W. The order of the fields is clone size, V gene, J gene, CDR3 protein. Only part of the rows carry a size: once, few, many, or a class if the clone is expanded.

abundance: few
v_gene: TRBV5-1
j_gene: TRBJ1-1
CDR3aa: CASSAAMTGANTEAFF

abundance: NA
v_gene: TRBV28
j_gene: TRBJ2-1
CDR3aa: CASRGERGGYNEQFF

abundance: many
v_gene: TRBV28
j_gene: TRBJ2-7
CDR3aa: CASISGVGTGSGPEQYF

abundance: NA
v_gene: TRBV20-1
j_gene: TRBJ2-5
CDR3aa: CSAAVLDGGTQYF

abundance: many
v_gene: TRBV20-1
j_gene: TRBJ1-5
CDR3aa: CSARHDGSNQPQHF

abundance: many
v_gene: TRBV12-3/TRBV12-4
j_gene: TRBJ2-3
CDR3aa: CASSLRLAGVDTQYF

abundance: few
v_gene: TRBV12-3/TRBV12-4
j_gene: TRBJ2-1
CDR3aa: CASLLRGKNEQFF

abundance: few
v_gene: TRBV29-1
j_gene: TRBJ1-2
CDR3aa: CSGPGPVDGYTF

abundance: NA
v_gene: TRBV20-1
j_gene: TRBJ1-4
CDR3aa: CSASPGQVNEKLFF

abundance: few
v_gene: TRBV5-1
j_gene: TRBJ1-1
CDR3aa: CASSLMTTGRNTEAFF

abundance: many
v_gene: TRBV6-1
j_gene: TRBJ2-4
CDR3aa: CASSPAGGTFQYF